This T cell receptor (beta chain) was recovered during a study of blood T cell repertoires in COVID-19. Germline V lookup: CDR1 SGHDT, CDR2 YYEEEE. The CDR3 has 16 residues. V shed 1 base and J shed 4 bases, with 14 bases lying between them. Authors' methods: Counts of nucleated cells, estimated from reference gene primer amplification, were obtained. The protocol was immunoSEQ multiplex PCR, while the TCRdb copy is restricted to in-frame clones and leaves out a portion. D and trimming come from the DNA, and the V and J calls and clone size come from that table. The sample has around 35,000 clones, 70% to 90% seen once. This clone showed up just once.

The V gene is TRBV5-6, the J gene TRBJ2-2, with D tentatively TRBD1 (6 bases). This clonotype originated in a man in his sixties with active COVID-19. The sample comprised peripheral blood. Here the CDR3 reads CASSLYQGHGTGELFF. CDR3 nucleotides: TGTGCCAGCAGCTTGTATCAGGGGCATGGCACCGGGGAGCTGTTTTTT.